The 13 T cell receptor beta chains presented below share a single source sample, sequenced in a study of identical twins. From the 5' RACE reads, TCRdb called clonotypes with MiXCR, one entry per CDR3 protein. Here the sample spans a few hundred thousand distinct CDR3 sequences, 13% to 15% being singletons. The sample was also reused in another study, on yellow fever vaccine responses in identical twins.

The material sequenced was CD4+ T cells sorted from blood. The source is a woman under 30 in good health.

This rearrangement joins TRBV6-1 to TRBJ2-7; 10 nucleotides align to TRBD2. V lost 6 bases and J lost 4; bases outside the gene matches: 6. The germline V gene encodes CDR1 MNHNS and CDR2 SASEGT. This CDR3 has 14 residues. As DNA, the CDR3 is TGTGCCAGCAGCAATCTAGCGGGAGCTTACGAGCAGTACTTC. The encoded protein is CASSNLAGAYEQYF.

This clonotype was recorded many times. The chain uses TRBV3-1 and TRBJ2-2; 9 bases match TRBD1. After removal of 4 bases from V and 5 bases from J, the junction contained 8 bases not matched to a gene. Germline values: CDR1 LGHDT, CDR2 YNNKEL (reference sequence). This CDR3 comprises 16 residues. For the CDR3, the DNA is TGTGCCAGCAGCCGCCGGGACAGGGAGTTGACCGGGGAGCTGTTTTTT. As protein: CASSRRDRELTGELFF.

This clonotype was seen only a few times. J is TRBJ1-1 and V is TRBV20-1, with D hard to call. Germline V gene data show CDR1 as DFQATT and CDR2 as SNEGSKA (reference sequence). The length of the CDR3 is 16 residues. V was pared by 0 bases and J by 5 bases, with 19 bases between. The DNA of the CDR3 is TGCAGTGCTAGAGATTGGGTGAGGGCAGGAGGGACTGAAGCTTTCTTT. Translated, it gives CSARDWVRAGGTEAFF.

The chain uses TRBV7-2 and TRBJ2-4; a possible D gene is TRBD2 (7 bases). The CDR3 totals 14 residues. Trimming pared 8 bases from V and 7 bases from J, leaving 18 bases between. Germline V gene data show CDR1 as SGHTA and CDR2 as FQGNSA. The chain's CDR3 is CASSSFGGPNIQYF. The CDR3 coding sequence is TGTGCCAGCTCCAGTTTCGGGGGGCCGAACATTCAGTACTTC.

The V gene is TRBV29-1, the J gene TRBJ2-5; TRBD2 matches at 11 bases. CDR1 is SQVTM, CDR2 ANQGSEA, per germline. The CDR3 has 17 amino acids. Trimming at V came to 3 bases and at J to 0 bases, leaving 9 bases not matched to a gene. The CDR3 sequence is CSVDILAGGAYQETQYF. The CDR3 bases are TGCAGCGTTGATATCCTAGCGGGGGGCGCGTACCAAGAGACCCAGTACTTC.

Only a few counts were recorded for this clonotype. J is TRBJ2-2 and V is TRBV5-1; possibly TRBD1 for D (5 bases). Germline lookup yields CDR1 SGHRS and CDR2 YFSETQ. CDR3 size: 13 residues. Trimming removed 4 bases at V and 6 bases at J, with 10 bases between. Here the CDR3 reads CASSQGVAGELFF. Written as DNA, the CDR3 is TGCGCCAGCAGCCAAGGGGTGGCCGGGGAGCTGTTTTTT.

This clonotype showed up many times. V and J are TRBV2 and TRBJ2-1; 8 nucleotides agree with TRBD2. Germline trimming cut 6 bases from V and 4 bases from J; bases unmatched to any gene: 5. In germline, CDR1 is SNHLY, CDR2 FYNNEI. The CDR3 has 14 residues. The CDR3 sequence is CASRRLAKYNEQFF. DNA of the CDR3: TGTGCCAGCAGAAGACTAGCGAAGTACAATGAGCAGTTCTTC.

V and J are TRBV20-1 and TRBJ2-1; D not certain. CDR3 length: 14 amino acids. Germline V lookup: CDR1 DFQATT, CDR2 SNEGSKA (reference sequence). Between the trimmed V and J ends, which lost 3 bases and 0 bases, there was a span of 9 bases. The CDR3 loop is CSARRTGSYNEQFF. In DNA, the CDR3 is TGCAGTGCTAGGAGGACGGGCTCCTACAATGAGCAGTTCTTC.

This clonotype showed up just a few times. The V and J genes are TRBV10-3 and TRBJ2-3, with 13 bases lining up with TRBD2. The CDR3 contains 16 residues. V was pared by 2 bases and J by 2 bases, with 1 base of the junction left unmatched. The germline V gene has CDR1 ENHRY and CDR2 SYGVKD. CDR3 sequence (DNA): TGTGCCATCAGTGAGACTAGCGGGGGGGCCACAGATACGCAGTATTTT. Encoded protein: CAISETSGGATDTQYF.

The chain uses TRBV5-1 and TRBJ2-2, with D perhaps TRBD1 (6 bases). V lost 1 base and J lost 0, with 10 bases in between. The germline V gene has CDR1 SGHRS and CDR2 YFSETQ. The CDR3 extends over 16 amino acids. CDR3 sequence (DNA): TGCGCCAGCAGCTTGAAAGGGGGTCCGAACACCGGGGAGCTGTTTTTT. Amino acids: CASSLKGGPNTGELFF.

The rearrangement links TRBV11-1 to TRBJ2-1, with 13 bases identical to TRBD2. V gave up 3 bases and J gave up 0 bases; unmatched junction bases: 8. Germline values: CDR1 SGHAT, CDR2 FQDESV (reference sequence). The CDR3 runs 19 residues. The CDR3 DNA follows: TGTGCCAGCAGCTTGGGACTAGCGGGACTCCAGATCTCCTACAATGAGCAGTTCTTC. Its protein product is CASSLGLAGLQISYNEQFF.

The chain employs TRBV6-1 and TRBJ1-1; possibly TRBD1 for D (6 bases). The CDR3 sequence is 15 residues long. Germline V gives CDR1 MNHNS, CDR2 SASEGT. V lost 9 bases to trimming and J lost 1 base, with 18 bases between them. CDR3 region: CASSRRQVRNTEAFF. CDR3 DNA: TGTGCCAGTTCCCGTCGACAGGTGCGGAACACTGAAGCTTTCTTT.

The chain carries TRBV5-1 and TRBJ2-1; unclear D gene. Per germline, CDR1 SGHRS and CDR2 YFSETQ. Trimming took 3 bases from V and 10 from J, leaving 11 bases between them. CDR3 length equals 12 residues. CDR3 sequence: CASSYALTEQFF. The CDR3 DNA reads as TGCGCCAGCAGCTATGCACTCACAGAGCAGTTCTTC.